This T cell receptor beta chain was sequenced for a study of beta chain features in type 1 diabetes. Whole-study results and caveats: Within each of all four CD4+ subsets, Type 1 diabetes patients had TCRB CDR3s that were moderately but significantly shorter.

The CDR3 runs 14 residues. V lost 0 bases and J 5 bases, leaving 10 bases between the germline ends. Germline-derived CDR1 and CDR2 are MNHEY and SVGAGI. This clone was counted between two and nine times. What it binds is unknown. Expressed TCRB transcripts got sequenced, as all isolated RNA was reverse transcribed. TCRdb keeps only in-frame clones here, not all; method: immunoSEQ multiplex PCR. The data hold around 500,000 clones, with approximately 10% observed a single time. Markers CD45RO/CCR7/CD25/CD127/CD95/CD27 served to sort CD4+ naive, central memory, regulatory and stem cell-like memory cells.

The receptor was isolated from a woman younger than 35 in good health. The specimen sequenced was naive CD4+ T cells from blood. The V and J genes are TRBV6-5 and TRBJ1-2; D gene uncertain. The CDR3 bases are TGTGCCAGCAGTTACTCGTCCCCCCGTTATGGCTACACCTTC. It translates to CASSYSSPRYGYTF.